Described below is a single T cell receptor (beta chain) sequence and its context. The CDR3 has 15 amino acids. CDR1 is PRHDT and CDR2 is FYEKMQ in the germline V gene (reference sequence). J gave up 3 bases and V 6 bases, and 10 bases lay outside the gene matches. The record originates from a study of CD8 T cells in Susac syndrome. With random hexamers, roughly 0.45 to 1 ug RNA was reverse transcribed. Amplification of TCR beta CDR3 used immunoSEQ multiplex PCR across 54 Vbeta and 13 Jbeta. In TCRdb, the immunoSEQ multiplex PCR reads were re-called with MiXCR into one record per CDR3 protein. The sample includes about 130,000 distinct CDR3 sequences, about 90% of them seen just once. Sequencing of TCR beta was undertaken in CD8+ and CD4+ T cells derived from blood. The multiple sclerosis controls comprised treatment-naive patients whose relapsing-remitting disease was stable or active. TEMRA cells were FACS-enriched and CD8+ and CD4+ T cells negatively isolated.

Material: CD8+ T cells from PBMCs. This chain links TRBV13 with TRBJ2-7; 8 bases fit TRBD2. The sequence was collected from a human donor with multiple sclerosis. The CDR3 sequence: CASSRAEREIYEQYF. The CDR3 DNA is TGTGCCAGCAGTCGGGCGGAGCGGGAGATCTACGAGCAGTACTTC.